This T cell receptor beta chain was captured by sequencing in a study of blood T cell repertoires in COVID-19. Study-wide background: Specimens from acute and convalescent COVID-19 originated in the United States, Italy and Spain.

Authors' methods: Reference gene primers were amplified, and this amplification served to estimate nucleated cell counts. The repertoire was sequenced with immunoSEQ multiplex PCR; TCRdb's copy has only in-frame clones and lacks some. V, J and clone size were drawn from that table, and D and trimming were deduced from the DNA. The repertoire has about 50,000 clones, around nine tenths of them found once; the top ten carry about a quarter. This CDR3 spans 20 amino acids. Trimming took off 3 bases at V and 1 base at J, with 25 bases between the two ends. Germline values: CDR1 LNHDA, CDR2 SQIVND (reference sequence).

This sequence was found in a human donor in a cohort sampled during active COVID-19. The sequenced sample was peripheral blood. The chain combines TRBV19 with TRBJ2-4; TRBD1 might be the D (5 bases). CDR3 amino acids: CASSIRAGALGQGAKNIQYF. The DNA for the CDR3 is TGTGCCAGTAGTATTAGAGCTGGTGCCTTAGGGCAGGGCGCCAAAAACATTCAGTACTTC.